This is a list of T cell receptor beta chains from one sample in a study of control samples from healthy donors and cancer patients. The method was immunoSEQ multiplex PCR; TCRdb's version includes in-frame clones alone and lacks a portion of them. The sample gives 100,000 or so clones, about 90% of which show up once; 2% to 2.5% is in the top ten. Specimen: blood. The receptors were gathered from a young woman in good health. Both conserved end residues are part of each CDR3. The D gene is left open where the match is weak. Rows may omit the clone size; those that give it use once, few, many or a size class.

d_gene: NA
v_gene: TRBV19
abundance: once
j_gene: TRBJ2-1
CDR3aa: CASTYRGGAYNEQFF
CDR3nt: TGTGCCAGTACCTACAGGGGAGGGGCCTACAATGAGCAGTTCTTC

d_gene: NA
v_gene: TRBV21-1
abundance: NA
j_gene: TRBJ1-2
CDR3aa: CASRRGTLPSPAGYTF
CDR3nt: TGTGCCAGCAGGCGGGGGACTCTGCCCTCTCCAGCTGGCTACACCTTC

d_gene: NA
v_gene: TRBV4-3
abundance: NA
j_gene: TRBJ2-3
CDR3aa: CASSQEGRYTDTQYF
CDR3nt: TGCGCCAGCAGCCAAGAAGGGCGATACACAGATACGCAGTATTTT

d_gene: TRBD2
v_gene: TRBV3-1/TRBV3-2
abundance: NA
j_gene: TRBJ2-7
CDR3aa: CASSPQLAEQQYF
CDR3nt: TGTGCCAGCAGCCCCCAACTAGCGGAACAGCAGTACTTC

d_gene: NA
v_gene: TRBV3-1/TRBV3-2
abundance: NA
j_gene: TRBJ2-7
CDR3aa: CASSVGSYEQYF
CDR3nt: TGTGCCAGCAGCGTGGGTTCCTACGAGCAGTACTTC

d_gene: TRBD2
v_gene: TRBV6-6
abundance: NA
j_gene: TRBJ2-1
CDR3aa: CASSRSGTKDYNEQFF
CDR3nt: TGTGCCAGCAGCCGATCCGGGACTAAGGACTACAATGAGCAGTTCTTC

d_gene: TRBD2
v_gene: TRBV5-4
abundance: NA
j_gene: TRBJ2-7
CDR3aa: CASSLGLADTYEQYF
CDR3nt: TGTGCCAGCAGCTTGGGACTAGCGGACACCTACGAGCAGTACTTC

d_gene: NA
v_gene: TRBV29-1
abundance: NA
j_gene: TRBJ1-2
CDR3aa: CSVGGVGANYGYTF
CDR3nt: TGCAGCGTTGGAGGGGTCGGGGCAAACTATGGCTACACCTTC

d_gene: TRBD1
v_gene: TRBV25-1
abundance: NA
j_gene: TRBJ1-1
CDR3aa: CASSTGTGGADFF
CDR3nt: TGTGCCAGCAGCACCGGGACAGGGGGCGCAGATTTCTTT

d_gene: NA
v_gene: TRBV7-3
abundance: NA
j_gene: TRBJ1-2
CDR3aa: CASSLSFSGAKDGYTF
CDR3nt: TGTGCCAGCAGCTTAAGTTTCTCGGGGGCCAAGGATGGCTACACCTTC

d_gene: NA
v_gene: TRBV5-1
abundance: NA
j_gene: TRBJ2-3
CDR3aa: CASSLVPGMTDTQYF
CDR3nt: TGCGCCAGCAGCTTGGTCCCCGGAATGACAGATACGCAGTATTTT

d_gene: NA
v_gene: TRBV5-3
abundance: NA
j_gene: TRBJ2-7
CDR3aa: CARSLTESSSYEQYF
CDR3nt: TGTGCCAGAAGCCTCACCGAATCGAGCTCCTACGAGCAGTACTTC

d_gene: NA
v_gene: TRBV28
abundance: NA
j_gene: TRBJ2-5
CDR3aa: CASSSYNQETQYF
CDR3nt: TGTGCCAGCAGTTCCTACAACCAAGAGACCCAGTACTTC

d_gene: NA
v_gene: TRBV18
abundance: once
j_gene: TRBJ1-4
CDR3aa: CASSPLQARSEKLFF
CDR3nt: TGTGCCAGCTCACCCCTACAGGCCCGGTCGGAAAAACTGTTTTTT

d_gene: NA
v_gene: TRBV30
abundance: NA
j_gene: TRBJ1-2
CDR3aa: CALIDGGGFYGYTF
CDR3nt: TGTGCCCTCATTGACGGGGGGGGTTTCTATGGCTACACCTTC

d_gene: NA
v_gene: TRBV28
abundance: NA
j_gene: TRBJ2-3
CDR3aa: CASSSTDRTDTQYF
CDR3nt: TGTGCCAGCAGTTCAACAGACAGGACAGATACGCAGTATTTT

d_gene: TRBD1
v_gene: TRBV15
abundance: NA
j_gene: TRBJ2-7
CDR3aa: CATSRVGTGLDEQYF
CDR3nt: TGTGCCACCAGCAGAGTCGGGACAGGGCTCGACGAGCAGTACTTC

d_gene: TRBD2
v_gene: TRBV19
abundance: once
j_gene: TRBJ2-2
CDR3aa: CASSMSRGVLDTGELFF
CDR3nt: TGTGCCAGTAGTATGAGCCGGGGGGTATTGGACACCGGGGAGCTGTTTTTT

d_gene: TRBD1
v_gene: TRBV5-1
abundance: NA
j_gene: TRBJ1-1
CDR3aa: CASSPGTGHTEAFF
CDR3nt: TGCGCCAGCAGCCCCGGGACAGGTCACACTGAAGCTTTCTTT

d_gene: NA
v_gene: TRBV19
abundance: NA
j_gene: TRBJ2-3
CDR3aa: CASSISRTTDTQYF
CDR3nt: TGTGCCAGTAGTATATCGAGGACCACAGATACGCAGTATTTT

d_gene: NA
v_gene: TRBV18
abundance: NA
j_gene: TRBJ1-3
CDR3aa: CASSPQSTRGNTIYF
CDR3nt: TGTGCCAGCTCACCACAATCGACTAGGGGAAACACCATATATTTT

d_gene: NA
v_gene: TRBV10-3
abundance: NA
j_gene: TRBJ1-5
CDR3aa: CAISGGGGPQHF
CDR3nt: TGTGCCATCAGTGGGGGGGGAGGGCCCCAGCATTTT

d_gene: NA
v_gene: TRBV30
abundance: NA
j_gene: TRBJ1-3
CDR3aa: CACEVNTIYF
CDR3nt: TGTGCCTGTGAGGTAAACACCATATATTTT

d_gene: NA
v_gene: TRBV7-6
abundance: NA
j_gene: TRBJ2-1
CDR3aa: CASSLGSRSSYNEQFF
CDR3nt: TGTGCCAGCAGCTTAGGATCGCGGAGCTCCTACAATGAGCAGTTCTTC

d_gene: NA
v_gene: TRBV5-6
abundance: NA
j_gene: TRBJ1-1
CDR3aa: CASSLFGESAFF
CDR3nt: TGTGCCAGCAGCTTGTTTGGCGAGTCGGCTTTCTTT

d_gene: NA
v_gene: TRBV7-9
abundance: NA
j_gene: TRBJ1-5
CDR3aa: CASSPPGGGNQPQHF
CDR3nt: TGTGCCAGCAGTCCTCCGGGGGGGGGCAATCAGCCCCAGCATTTT

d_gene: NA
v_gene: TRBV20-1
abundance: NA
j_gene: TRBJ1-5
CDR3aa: CSASLGVEQPQHF
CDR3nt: TGCAGTGCTAGTCTTGGTGTTGAGCAGCCCCAGCATTTT

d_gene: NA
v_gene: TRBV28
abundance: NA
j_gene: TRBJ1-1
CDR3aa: CASSLIGNTEAFF
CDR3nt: TGTGCCAGCAGTTTGATAGGGAACACTGAAGCTTTCTTT

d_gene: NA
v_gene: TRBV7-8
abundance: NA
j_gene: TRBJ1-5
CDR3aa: CASSFSGNHQPQHF
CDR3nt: TGTGCCAGCAGCTTTTCAGGAAACCATCAGCCCCAGCATTTT

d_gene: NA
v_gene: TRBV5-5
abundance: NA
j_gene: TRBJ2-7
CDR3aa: CASSSESSSYEQYF
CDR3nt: TGTGCCAGCAGCTCCGAATCGAGCTCCTACGAGCAGTACTTC

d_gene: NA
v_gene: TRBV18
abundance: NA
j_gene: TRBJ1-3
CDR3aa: CASSPGLVSGNTIYF
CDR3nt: TGTGCCAGCTCACCAGGACTTGTCTCTGGAAACACCATATATTTT

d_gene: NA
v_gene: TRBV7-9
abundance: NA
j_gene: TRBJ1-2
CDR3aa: CASSSTTRGYGYTF
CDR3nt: TGTGCCAGCAGCTCTACTACTCGGGGCTATGGCTACACCTTC

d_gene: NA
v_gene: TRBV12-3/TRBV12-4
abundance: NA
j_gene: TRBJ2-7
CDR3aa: CASSRDGSYEQYF
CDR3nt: TGTGCCAGCAGTCGGGACGGAAGCTACGAGCAGTACTTC

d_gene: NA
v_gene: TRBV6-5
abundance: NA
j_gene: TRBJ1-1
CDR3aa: CASMKAQGGAFF
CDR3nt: TGTGCCAGTATGAAGGCACAGGGTGGGGCTTTCTTT

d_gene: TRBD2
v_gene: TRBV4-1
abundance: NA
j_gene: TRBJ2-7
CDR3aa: CASSQVAGRGGYEQYF
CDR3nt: TGCGCCAGCAGCCAGGTGGCGGGGCGGGGGGGCTACGAGCAGTACTTC

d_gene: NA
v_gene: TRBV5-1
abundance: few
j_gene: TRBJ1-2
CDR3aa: CASSLEGLGYTF
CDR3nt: TGCGCCAGCAGCTTGGAAGGGCTCGGCTACACCTTC

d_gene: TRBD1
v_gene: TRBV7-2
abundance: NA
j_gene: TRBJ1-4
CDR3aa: CASSWGTGPNEKLFF
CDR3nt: TGTGCCAGCAGCTGGGGGACAGGGCCCAATGAAAAACTGTTTTTT

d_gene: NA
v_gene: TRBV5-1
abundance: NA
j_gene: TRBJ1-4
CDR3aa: CASSITGEKLFF
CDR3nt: TGCGCCAGCAGCATAACAGGGGAAAAACTGTTTTTT

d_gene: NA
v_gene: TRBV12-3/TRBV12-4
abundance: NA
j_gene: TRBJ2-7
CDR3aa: CASSFRRGHEQYF
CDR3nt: TGTGCCAGCAGTTTTCGGCGGGGTCACGAGCAGTACTTC

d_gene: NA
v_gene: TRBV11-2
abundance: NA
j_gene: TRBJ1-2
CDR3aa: CASSLTGGDGYTF
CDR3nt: TGTGCCAGCAGCTTAACTGGGGGAGATGGCTACACCTTC

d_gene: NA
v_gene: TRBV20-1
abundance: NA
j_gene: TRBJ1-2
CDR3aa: CSASFPLNYGYTF
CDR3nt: TGCAGTGCTAGTTTCCCACTTAACTATGGCTACACCTTC

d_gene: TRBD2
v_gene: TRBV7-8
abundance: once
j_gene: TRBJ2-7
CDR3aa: CASSLVLAESSYEQYF
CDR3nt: TGTGCCAGCAGCTTAGTACTAGCGGAGAGCTCCTACGAGCAGTACTTC

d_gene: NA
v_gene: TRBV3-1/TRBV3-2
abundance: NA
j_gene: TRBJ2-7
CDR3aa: CASKSGEQYF
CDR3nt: TGTGCCAGCAAGTCGGGCGAGCAGTACTTC

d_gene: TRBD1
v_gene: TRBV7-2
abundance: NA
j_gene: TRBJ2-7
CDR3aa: CASSLDRGVGEQYF
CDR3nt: TGTGCCAGCAGCTTGGACAGGGGGGTCGGCGAGCAGTACTTC

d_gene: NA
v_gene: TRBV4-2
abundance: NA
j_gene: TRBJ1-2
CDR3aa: CASSQDFKGKIPNYGYTF
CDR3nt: TGTGCCAGCAGCCAAGATTTTAAGGGGAAAATTCCGAACTATGGCTACACCTTC

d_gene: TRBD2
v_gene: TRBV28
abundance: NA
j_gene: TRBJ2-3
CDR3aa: CASSVWGGNTDTQYF
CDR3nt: TGTGCCAGCAGTGTGTGGGGGGGTAACACAGATACGCAGTATTTT

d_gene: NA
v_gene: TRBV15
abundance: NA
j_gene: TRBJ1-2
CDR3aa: CATSRDLVGVYGYTF
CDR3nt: TGTGCCACCAGCAGAGATCTCGTCGGGGTCTATGGCTACACCTTC

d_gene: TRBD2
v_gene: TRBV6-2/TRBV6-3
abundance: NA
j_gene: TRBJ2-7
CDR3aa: CASRPSGTPYEQYF
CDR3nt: TGTGCCAGCAGGCCTAGCGGGACCCCCTACGAGCAGTACTTC

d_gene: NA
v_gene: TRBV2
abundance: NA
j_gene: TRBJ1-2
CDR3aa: CASSESPHNYGYTF
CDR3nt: TGTGCCAGCAGTGAGTCTCCACACAACTATGGCTACACCTTC

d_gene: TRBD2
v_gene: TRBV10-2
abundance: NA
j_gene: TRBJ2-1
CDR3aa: CASSERGGLLFF
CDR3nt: TGCGCCAGCAGCGAGCGGGGAGGTCTTTTGTTCTTC

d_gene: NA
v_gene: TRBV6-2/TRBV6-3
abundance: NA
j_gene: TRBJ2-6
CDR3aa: CASSFGSGANVLTF
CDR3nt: TGTGCCAGCAGTTTCGGGTCAGGGGCCAACGTCCTGACTTTC